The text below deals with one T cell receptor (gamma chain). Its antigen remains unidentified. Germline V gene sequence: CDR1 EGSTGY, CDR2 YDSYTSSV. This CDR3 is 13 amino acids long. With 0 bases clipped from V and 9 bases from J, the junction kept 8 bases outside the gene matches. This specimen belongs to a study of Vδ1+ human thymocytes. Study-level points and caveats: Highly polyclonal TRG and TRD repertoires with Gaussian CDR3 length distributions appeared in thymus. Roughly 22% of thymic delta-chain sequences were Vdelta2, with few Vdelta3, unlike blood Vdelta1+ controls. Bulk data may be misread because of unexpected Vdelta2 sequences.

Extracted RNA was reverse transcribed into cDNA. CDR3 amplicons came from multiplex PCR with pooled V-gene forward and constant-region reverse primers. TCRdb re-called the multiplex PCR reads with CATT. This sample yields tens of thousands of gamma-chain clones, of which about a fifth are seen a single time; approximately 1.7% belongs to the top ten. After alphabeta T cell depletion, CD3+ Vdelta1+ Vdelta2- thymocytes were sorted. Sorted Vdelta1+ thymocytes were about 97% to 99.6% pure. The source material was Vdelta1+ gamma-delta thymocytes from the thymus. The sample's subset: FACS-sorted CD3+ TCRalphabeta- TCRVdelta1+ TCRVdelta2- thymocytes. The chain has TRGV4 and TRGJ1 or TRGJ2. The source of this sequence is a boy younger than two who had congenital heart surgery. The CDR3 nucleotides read TGTGCCACCTGGGATGGGCGGGATTGTAAGAAACTCTTT. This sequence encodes CATWDGRDCKKLF.